These 18 T cell receptor beta chains share one sample of origin, sequenced in a study of T cells after yellow fever vaccination (dated by TCRdb to 2018 to 2020). The sample's treatment or condition, from its label and the paper: live attenuated yellow fever vaccine strain. Receptor amplification or capture employed 5' RACE. The sample was run on an Illumina NovaSeq 6000. TCRdb ran its own pipeline on the public reads, namely fastp trimming at Q25 and MiXCR clone calling, and kept in-frame beta chains. Rows with one shared CDR3 protein collapse into an entry with the most common genes and DNA. Here the sample has 300,000 to 350,000 distinct CDR3 sequences; around 4.5% occur a single time. The ten largest clones add up to roughly a fifth of the sample. The source was PBMCs, collected 15 days after the yellow fever booster vaccination. These receptors were taken from a man aged 18-30 years who received the YFV17D yellow fever vaccine.

This clonotype was detected ten times or more. This sequence joins TRBV4-1 and TRBJ1-4, with 8 bases that match TRBD1. Unmatched junction bases numbered 15, after V lost 4 bases and J lost 11 bases. CDR1 and CDR2 (germline): MGHRA, YSYEKL. The CDR3 covers 16 residues. The CDR3 sequence: CASSPGQQGGGWKLFF. The CDR3 DNA reads as TGCGCCAGCAGCCCCGGCCAACAGGGGGGCGGGTGGAAACTGTTTTTT.

This clonotype was counted at least ten times. This sequence joins TRBV29-1 and TRBJ2-5; D might be TRBD2 (5 bases). Between the trimmed V and J ends, which lost 7 bases and 7 bases, there was a span of 10 bases. Germline V lookup: CDR1 SQVTM, CDR2 ANQGSEA. This CDR3 has 10 residues. The CDR3: CSAQDLTQYF. CDR3 nucleotide sequence: TGCAGCGCCCAGGACTTGACCCAGTACTTC.

This chain uses TRBV25-1 with TRBJ2-7, with unresolved D. The CDR3 covers 9 residues. The germline V and J ends were trimmed by 9 bases and 5 bases, with 5 bases remaining between them. Germline V gives CDR1 MGHDK, CDR2 SYGVNS. This CDR3 is CARVHEQYV. Written as DNA, the CDR3 is TGTGCCAGAGTACACGAGCAGTACGTC.

The chain recombines TRBV6-5 with TRBJ2-7; 7 bases line up with TRBD1. V gave up 7 bases and J gave up 5 bases; unmatched junction bases: 8. The germline CDR1 and CDR2 sequences are MNHEY and SVGAGI. The CDR3 loop spans 13 amino acids. The DNA of the CDR3 is TGTGCCAGCACCGCAGGGGGACACCACGAGCAGTACTTC. Translated: CASTAGGHHEQYF.

The CDR3 is CASSTDMKPYEQYF. The CDR3 DNA reads as TGTGCCAGCAGCACAGACATGAAACCCTACGAGCAGTACTTC. The genes are TRBV11-2 and TRBJ2-7; D ambiguous. The CDR3 totals 14 residues. Germline V CDR1 and CDR2: SGHAT, FQNNGV. V shed 5 bases and J shed 2 bases, with 13 bases lying between them.

The chain is built from TRBV5-6 and TRBJ1-6, with a tentative D call TRBD1 (6 bases). The CDR3 runs to 13 residues. V lost 1 base, J lost 11 bases, and 10 bases lay in between. The germline gives CDR1 SGHDT, CDR2 YYEEEE. This CDR3 is CASSLFQGPPLHF. CDR3 nucleotides: TGTGCCAGCAGCTTGTTCCAGGGGCCACCCCTCCACTTT.

In its sample, this clonotype was seen a few times. The chain joins TRBV20-1 to TRBJ2-5; 9 positions match TRBD1. Trimming removed 0 bases from V and 5 bases from J; junction bases left unmatched: 10. Germline assignment: CDR1 DFQATT and CDR2 SNEGSKA (reference sequence). CDR3 length: 16 amino acids. The CDR3 region is CSARDSGQGAVETQYF. The CDR3 DNA reads as TGCAGTGCTAGAGATTCGGGACAGGGCGCTGTGGAGACCCAGTACTTC.

The V call is TRBV27, the J call TRBJ2-1; perhaps TRBD1 as D (5 bases). V shed 2 bases and J shed 8 bases, with 13 bases lying between them. Germline CDR1 is MNHEY and CDR2 is SMNVEV (reference sequence). The CDR3 is 14 residues long. The CDR3 DNA reads TGTGCCAGCAGTTTACGGCAGGGAAGGGATGAGCAGTTCTTC. Translation: CASSLRQGRDEQFF.

This clonotype was seen more than once but under ten times. The chain links TRBV4-3 to TRBJ1-6, with D possibly being TRBD1 (5 bases). Germline values: CDR1 LGHNA, CDR2 YSLEER. This CDR3 has 15 amino acids. V was shortened by 0 bases and J by 7 bases, with 10 bases between the two germline ends. CDR3 in DNA: TGCGCCAGCAGCCAAGAAGCGGCAGGGAATTCACCCCTCCACTTT. As protein: CASSQEAAGNSPLHF.

In its sample, this clonotype was seen a few times. The chain carries TRBV29-1 and TRBJ2-4; D is undetermined. This CDR3 has 13 amino acids. V was clipped by 4 bases and J by 5 bases, with 12 bases between them. Germline CDR1 reads SQVTM; CDR2 reads ANQGSEA. The CDR3 nucleotides read TGCAGCGTTGGCACTATCCCCGAAAACATTCAGTACTTC. Translation: CSVGTIPENIQYF. Based on the CDR3 plus reference TRBV29-1 and TRBJ2-4, the full variable domain is SAVISQKPSRDICQRGTSLTIQCQVDSQVTMMFWYRQQPGQSLTLIATANQGSEATYESGFVIDKFPISRPNLTFSTLTVSNMSPEDSSIYLCSVGTIPENIQYFGAGTRLSVL.

V and J are TRBV5-1 and TRBJ1-1; 10 bases are a match to TRBD1. Trimming at V came to 7 bases and at J to 5 bases, leaving 8 bases not matched to a gene. Germline CDR1 reads SGHRS; CDR2 reads YFSETQ. The CDR3 totals 14 residues. The CDR3 sequence: CASRPGQGKTEAFF. The CDR3 nucleotides read TGCGCCAGCCGCCCGGGACAGGGGAAAACTGAAGCTTTCTTT.

On this clonotype itself: A clone one base away is much larger, so this may be a read error. The rearrangement links TRBV7-8 to TRBJ2-5; 8 bases match TRBD2. CDR1 is SGHVS and CDR2 is FQNEAQ in the germline V gene. Unmatched junction bases numbered 5, after V lost 0 bases and J lost 8 bases. This CDR3 is 14 amino acids long. The chain's CDR3 is CASSLAEGLGTQYF. In DNA, the CDR3 is TGTGCCAGCAGCTTAGCGGAGGGACTAGGAACCCAGTACTTC.

In its sample, this clonotype was seen a few times. V gene TRBV5-1 combines with J gene TRBJ1-1, with D uncertain. Germline V gives CDR1 SGHRS, CDR2 YFSETQ. The CDR3 length is 13 residues. Trimming took 0 bases from V and 6 from J, leaving 9 bases between them. CDR3 in amino acids: CASSLVGLSEAFF. In nucleotides, the CDR3 is TGCGCCAGCAGCTTGGTCGGTTTATCTGAAGCTTTCTTT. The full variable domain, completed using reference TRBV5-1 and TRBJ1-1, is KAGVTQTPRYLIKTRGQQVTLSCSPISGHRSVSWYQQTPGQGLQFLFEYFSETQRNKGNFPGRFSGRQFSNSRSEMNVSTLELGDSALYLCASSLVGLSEAFFGQGTRLTVV.

A remark on this clonotype: A much larger clone differs by one base, so this may be a read error. The chain's CDR3 is CASSSGITEAFF. CDR3 DNA: TGTGCCAGCAGCTCAGGGATCACTGAAGCTTTCTTT. The genes are TRBV27 and TRBJ1-1, with TRBD1 as a possible D gene (5 bases). Germline values: CDR1 MNHEY, CDR2 SMNVEV (reference sequence). Trimming shortened V by 6 bases and J by 4 bases, and 9 bases separated the two germline ends. The CDR3 is 12 residues long.

This clonotype was counted ten times or more. The chain employs TRBV5-1 and TRBJ2-5, with D possibly being TRBD1 (5 bases). The CDR3 contains 13 residues. V lost 2 bases and J lost 14, with 19 bases in between. Germline V gene data show CDR1 as SGHRS and CDR2 as YFSETQ. This chain's CDR3 is CASSLSQGAVSYF. CDR3 nucleotides: TGCGCCAGCAGCTTATCGCAGGGCGCGGTATCTTACTTC.

This clonotype occurred many times. This chain links TRBV6-1 with TRBJ2-7, with 8 bases fitting TRBD1. Trimming at V came to 2 bases and at J to 4 bases, leaving 4 bases not matched to a gene. Per the germline V gene, CDR1 is MNHNS and CDR2 is SASEGT. The CDR3 runs 14 residues. The CDR3 DNA reads as TGTGCCAGCAGTGAACCGACAGGGGTTTACGAGCAGTACTTC. Residues: CASSEPTGVYEQYF.

The rearrangement joins TRBV6-6 to TRBJ2-6, with D unclear. The V gene lost 7 bases and the J gene lost 1 base, with 14 bases spanning the gap. Germline values: CDR1 MNHNY, CDR2 SVGAGI (reference sequence). The CDR3 runs 16 residues. DNA for the CDR3: TGTGCCAGCAACCAGAGACCTGGGTCTGGGGCCAACGTCCTGACTTTC. Encoded protein: CASNQRPGSGANVLTF.

This clonotype was recorded many times. This chain connects TRBV12-3 or TRBV12-4 to TRBJ2-5; the D gene is possibly TRBD1 (6 bases). Trimming took 5 bases from V and 2 from J, leaving 12 bases between them. The CDR3 has 14 amino acids. Here the CDR3 DNA reads TGTGCCAGCAGTCCGAGGGGGTGGCAAGAGACCCAGTACTTC. Translation gives CASSPRGWQETQYF.